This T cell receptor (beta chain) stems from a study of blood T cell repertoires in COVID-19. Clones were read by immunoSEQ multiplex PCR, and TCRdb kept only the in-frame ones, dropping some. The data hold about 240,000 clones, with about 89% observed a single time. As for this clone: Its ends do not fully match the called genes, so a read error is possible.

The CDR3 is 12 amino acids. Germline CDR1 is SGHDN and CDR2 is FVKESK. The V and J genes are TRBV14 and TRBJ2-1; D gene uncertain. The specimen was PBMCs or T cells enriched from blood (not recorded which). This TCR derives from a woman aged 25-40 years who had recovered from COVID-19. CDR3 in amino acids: CASSQVYSEQFF. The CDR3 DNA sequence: TGTGCCAGCAGCCAAGTTTACAGTGAGCAGTTCTTC.